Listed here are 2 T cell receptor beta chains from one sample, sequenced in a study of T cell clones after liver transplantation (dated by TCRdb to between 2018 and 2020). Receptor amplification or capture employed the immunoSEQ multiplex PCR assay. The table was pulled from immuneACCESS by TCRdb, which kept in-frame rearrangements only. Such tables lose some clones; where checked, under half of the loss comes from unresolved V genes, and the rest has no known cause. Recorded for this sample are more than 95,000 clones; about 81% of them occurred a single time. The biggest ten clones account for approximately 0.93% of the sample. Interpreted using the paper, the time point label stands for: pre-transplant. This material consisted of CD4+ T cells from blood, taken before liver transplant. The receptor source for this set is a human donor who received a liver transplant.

The CDR3 DNA follows: TGTGCCAGCTCACCACTTGGGACAGGGGAGAGAGATGGCTACACCTTC. It translates to CASSPLGTGERDGYTF. This chain uses TRBV18 with TRBJ1-2; the match to TRBD1 covers 10 bases. The CDR3 runs 16 residues. V lost 1 base, J lost 6 bases, and 8 bases stayed unmatched. From germline, CDR1 is KGHSH and CDR2 LQKENI.

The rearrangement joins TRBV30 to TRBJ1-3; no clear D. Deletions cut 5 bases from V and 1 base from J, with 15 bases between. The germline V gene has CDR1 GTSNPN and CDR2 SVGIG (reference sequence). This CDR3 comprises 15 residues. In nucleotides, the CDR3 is TGTGCCTGGTGGAACAAGGAGGAGTCTGGAAACACCATATATTTT. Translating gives CAWWNKEESGNTIYF.